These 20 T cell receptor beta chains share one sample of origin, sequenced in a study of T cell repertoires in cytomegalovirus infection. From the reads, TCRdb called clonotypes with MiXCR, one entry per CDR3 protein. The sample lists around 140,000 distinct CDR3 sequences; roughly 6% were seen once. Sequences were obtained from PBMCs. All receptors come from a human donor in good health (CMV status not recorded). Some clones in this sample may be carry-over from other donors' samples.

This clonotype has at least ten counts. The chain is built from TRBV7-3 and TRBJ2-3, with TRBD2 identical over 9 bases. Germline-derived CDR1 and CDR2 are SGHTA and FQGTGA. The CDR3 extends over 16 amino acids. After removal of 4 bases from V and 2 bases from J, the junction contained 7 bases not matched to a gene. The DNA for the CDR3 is TGTGCCAGCAGCTCCCAAAGCGGGGGGTCCACAGATACGCAGTATTTT. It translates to CASSSQSGGSTDTQYF.

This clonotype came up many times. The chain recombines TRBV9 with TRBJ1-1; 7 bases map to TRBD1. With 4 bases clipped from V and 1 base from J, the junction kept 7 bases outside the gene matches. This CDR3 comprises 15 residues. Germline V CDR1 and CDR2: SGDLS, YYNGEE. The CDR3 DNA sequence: TGTGCCAGCAGCCCTCCGACAGGGAAGAACACTGAAGCTTTCTTT. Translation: CASSPPTGKNTEAFF.

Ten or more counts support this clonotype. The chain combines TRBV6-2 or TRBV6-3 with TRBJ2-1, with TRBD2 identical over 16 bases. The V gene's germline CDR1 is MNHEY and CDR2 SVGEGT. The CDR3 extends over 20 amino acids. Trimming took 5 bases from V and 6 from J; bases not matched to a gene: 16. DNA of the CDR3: TGTGCCAGCAGTCCCTTTCCGGGACTAGCGGGGGGGCCCGACCCCAATGAGCAGTTCTTC. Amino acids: CASSPFPGLAGGPDPNEQFF.

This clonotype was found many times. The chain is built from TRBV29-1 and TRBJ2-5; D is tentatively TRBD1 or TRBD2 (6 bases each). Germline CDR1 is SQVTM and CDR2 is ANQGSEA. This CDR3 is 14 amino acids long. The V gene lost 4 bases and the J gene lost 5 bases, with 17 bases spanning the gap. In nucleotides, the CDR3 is TGCAGCGTTGGCGGGACCGGGGGCGGTGAGACCCAGTACTTC. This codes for CSVGGTGGGETQYF.

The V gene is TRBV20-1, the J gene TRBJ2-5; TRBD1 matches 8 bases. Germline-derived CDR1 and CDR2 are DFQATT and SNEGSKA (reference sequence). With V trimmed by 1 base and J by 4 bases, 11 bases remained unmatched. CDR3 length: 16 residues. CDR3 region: CSARGEATGVRETQYF. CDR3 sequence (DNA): TGCAGTGCTAGAGGAGAAGCGACAGGGGTTAGAGAGACCCAGTACTTC.

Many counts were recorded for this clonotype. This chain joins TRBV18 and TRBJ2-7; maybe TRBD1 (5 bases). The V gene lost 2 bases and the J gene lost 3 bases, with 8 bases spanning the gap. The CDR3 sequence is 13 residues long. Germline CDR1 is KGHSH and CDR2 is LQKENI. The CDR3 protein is CASSPSGHYEQYF. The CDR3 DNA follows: TGTGCCAGCTCACCATCAGGACACTACGAGCAGTACTTC.

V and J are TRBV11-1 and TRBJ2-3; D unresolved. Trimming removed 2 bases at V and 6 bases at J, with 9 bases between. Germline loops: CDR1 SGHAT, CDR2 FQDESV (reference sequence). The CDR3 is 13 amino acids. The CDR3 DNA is TGTGCCAGCAGCTTACCGGTACTCGATACGCAGTATTTT. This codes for CASSLPVLDTQYF.

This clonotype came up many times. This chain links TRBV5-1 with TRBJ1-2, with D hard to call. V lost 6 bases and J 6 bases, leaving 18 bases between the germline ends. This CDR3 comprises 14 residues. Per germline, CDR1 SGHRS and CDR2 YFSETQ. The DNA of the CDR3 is TGCGCCAGCACTCCTATAGGGCCCAGAGATGGCTACACCTTC. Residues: CASTPIGPRDGYTF.

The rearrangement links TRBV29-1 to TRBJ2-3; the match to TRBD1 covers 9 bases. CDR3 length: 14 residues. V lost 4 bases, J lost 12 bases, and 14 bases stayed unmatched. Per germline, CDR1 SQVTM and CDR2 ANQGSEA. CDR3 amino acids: CSVGQGLADRGQYF. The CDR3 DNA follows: TGCAGCGTTGGACAGGGTCTAGCGGACAGGGGCCAGTATTTT.

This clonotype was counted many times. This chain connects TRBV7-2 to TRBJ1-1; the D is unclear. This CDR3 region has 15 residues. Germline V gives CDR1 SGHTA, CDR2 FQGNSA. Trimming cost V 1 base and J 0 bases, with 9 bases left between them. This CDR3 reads CASSLVRTMNTEAFF. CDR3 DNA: TGTGCCAGCAGCTTAGTACGGACCATGAACACTGAAGCTTTCTTT.

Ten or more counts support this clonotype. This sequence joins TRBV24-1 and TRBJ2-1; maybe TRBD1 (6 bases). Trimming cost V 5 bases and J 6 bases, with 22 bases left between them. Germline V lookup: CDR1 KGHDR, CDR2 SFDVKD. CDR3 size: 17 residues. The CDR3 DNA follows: TGTGCCACCAGTGCTCCATCGCCGGGGTCCAGGGGCAATGAGCAGTTCTTC. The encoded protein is CATSAPSPGSRGNEQFF.

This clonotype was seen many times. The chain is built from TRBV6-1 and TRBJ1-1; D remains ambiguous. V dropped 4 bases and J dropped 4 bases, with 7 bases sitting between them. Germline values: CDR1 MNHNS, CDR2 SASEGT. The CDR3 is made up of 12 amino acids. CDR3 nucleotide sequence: TGTGCCAGCAGTGGGCCATTCACTGAAGCTTTCTTT. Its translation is CASSGPFTEAFF.

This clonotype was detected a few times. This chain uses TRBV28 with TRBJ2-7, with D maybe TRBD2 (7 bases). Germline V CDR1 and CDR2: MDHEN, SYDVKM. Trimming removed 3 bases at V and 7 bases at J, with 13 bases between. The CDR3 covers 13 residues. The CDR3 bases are TGTGCCAGCAGTTTGGGGGGGCCCCCGGAGCAGTACTTC. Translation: CASSLGGPPEQYF.

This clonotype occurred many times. This CDR3 reads CASTSRLAVGGELFF. DNA of the CDR3: TGTGCCAGTACCTCCAGGCTAGCGGTAGGCGGGGAGCTGTTTTTT. The chain links TRBV19 to TRBJ2-2; 7 nucleotides align to TRBD2. Per germline, CDR1 LNHDA and CDR2 SQIVND (reference sequence). Trimming removed 7 bases from V and 7 bases from J; junction bases left unmatched: 12. The CDR3 contains 15 residues.

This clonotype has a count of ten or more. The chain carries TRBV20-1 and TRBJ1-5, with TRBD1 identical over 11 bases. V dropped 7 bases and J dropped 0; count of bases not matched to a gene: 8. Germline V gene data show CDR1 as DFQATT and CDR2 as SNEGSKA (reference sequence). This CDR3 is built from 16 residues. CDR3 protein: CSGRTGGVFSNQPQHF. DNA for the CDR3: TGCAGTGGACGGACAGGGGGCGTCTTTAGCAATCAGCCCCAGCATTTT.

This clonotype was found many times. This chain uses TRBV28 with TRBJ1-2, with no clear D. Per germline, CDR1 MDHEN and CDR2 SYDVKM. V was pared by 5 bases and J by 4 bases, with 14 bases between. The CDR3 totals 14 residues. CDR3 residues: CASSPPQRAYGYTF. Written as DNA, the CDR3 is TGTGCCAGCAGTCCCCCACAAAGGGCCTATGGCTACACCTTC.

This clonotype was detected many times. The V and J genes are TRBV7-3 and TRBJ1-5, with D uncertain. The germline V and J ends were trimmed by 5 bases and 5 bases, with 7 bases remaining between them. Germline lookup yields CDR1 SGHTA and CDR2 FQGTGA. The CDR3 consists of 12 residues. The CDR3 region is CASSPSYQPQHF. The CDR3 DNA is TGTGCCAGCAGCCCCTCATATCAGCCCCAGCATTTT.

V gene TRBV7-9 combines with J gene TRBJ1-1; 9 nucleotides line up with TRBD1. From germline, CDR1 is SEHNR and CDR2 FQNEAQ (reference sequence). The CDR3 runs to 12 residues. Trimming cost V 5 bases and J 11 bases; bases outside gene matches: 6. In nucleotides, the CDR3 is TGTGCCAGCAGCCGGGGACAGGGTGAGGCTTTCTTT. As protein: CASSRGQGEAFF.

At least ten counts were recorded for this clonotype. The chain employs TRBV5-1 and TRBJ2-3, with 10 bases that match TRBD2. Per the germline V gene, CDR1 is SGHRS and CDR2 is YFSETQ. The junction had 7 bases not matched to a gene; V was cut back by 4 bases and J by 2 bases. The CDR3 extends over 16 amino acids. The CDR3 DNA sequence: TGCGCCAGCAGCCCGATGACTAGCGGGTCCACAGATACGCAGTATTTT. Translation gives CASSPMTSGSTDTQYF.

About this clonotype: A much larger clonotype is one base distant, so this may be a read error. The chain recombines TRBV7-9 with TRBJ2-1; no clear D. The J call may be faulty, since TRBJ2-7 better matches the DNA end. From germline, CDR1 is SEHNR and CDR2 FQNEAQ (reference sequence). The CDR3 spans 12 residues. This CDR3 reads CASSLDRNEQYF. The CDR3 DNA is TGTGCCAGCAGCTTAGACCGCAATGAGCAGTACTTC.